The 10 T cell receptor beta chains below all came from one sample that was sequenced in a study of blood T cell repertoires in COVID-19. Using immunoSEQ multiplex PCR, the repertoire was profiled, and TCRdb retains in-frame clones only, with some absent. The sample records around 80,000 clones, roughly 77% being singletons. The sample consisted of peripheral blood. The origin of the receptors is a man aged 45-65 years with active or convalescent COVID-19.

The J gene is TRBJ1-5, the V gene TRBV30; 7 bases map to TRBD1. Germline V gene data show CDR1 as GTSNPN and CDR2 as SVGIG (reference sequence). The CDR3 totals 13 residues. V was pared by 1 base and J by 5 bases, with 2 bases of the junction left unmatched. Here the CDR3 DNA reads TGTGCCTGGAGTGCCAGGGGGGATCAGCCCCAGCATTTT. This encodes CAWSARGDQPQHF.

The CDR3: CASSLWSTTQYF. The CDR3 nucleotides are TGTGCCAGCAGCTTATGGAGTACGACGCAGTATTTT. The chain joins TRBV7-9 to TRBJ2-3; no reliable D call. V was shortened by 2 bases and J by 9 bases, with 9 bases between the two germline ends. This CDR3 has 12 residues. Germline CDR1 and CDR2: SEHNR and FQNEAQ (reference sequence).

The CDR3 here is CASSPGQGNQPQHF. CDR3 in DNA: TGTGCCAGCAGTCCGGGACAGGGGAATCAGCCCCAGCATTTT. This sequence joins TRBV6-4 and TRBJ1-5, with 10 bases matching TRBD1. The ends lost 5 bases at V and 4 bases at J; junction bases unmatched: 2. Germline lookup yields CDR1 MRHNA and CDR2 SNTAGT. The CDR3 totals 14 residues.

This rearrangement joins TRBV10-2 to TRBJ1-1; perhaps TRBD1 as D (5 bases). CDR3 size: 14 residues. Germline lookup yields CDR1 WSHSY and CDR2 SAAADI. V was cut by 4 bases and J by 4 bases, with 13 bases left in between. The CDR3 protein is CASSVGGGATEAFF. CDR3 in DNA: TGCGCCAGCAGTGTAGGCGGAGGGGCCACTGAAGCTTTCTTT.

V is TRBV18 and J is TRBJ2-7, with 7 bases fitting TRBD1. The CDR3 runs to 13 residues. CDR1 and CDR2 (germline): KGHSH, LQKENI. The V and J ends lost 5 bases and 2 bases, in that order; junction bases with no gene match: 3. The CDR3 DNA reads as TGTGCCAGCTCAACAGGGGTTCCCTACGAGCAGTACTTC. This codes for CASSTGVPYEQYF.

This rearrangement joins TRBV7-3 to TRBJ2-1, with D unresolved. The V gene lost 2 bases and the J gene lost 8 bases, with 7 bases spanning the gap. Germline CDR1 reads SGHTA; CDR2 reads FQGTGA. The CDR3 sequence is 12 residues long. The CDR3 DNA follows: TGTGCCAGCAGCTTAGACGGGTATGAGCAGTTCTTC. Protein: CASSLDGYEQFF.

This clone has a handful of counts. V gene TRBV5-4 combines with J gene TRBJ2-3; 7 bases fit TRBD2. This CDR3 contains 16 residues. Trimming at V came to 0 bases and at J to 2 bases, leaving 6 bases not matched to a gene. CDR1 and CDR2 from the germline V gene are SGHNT and YYREEE (reference sequence). CDR3 region: CASSLGGTTLTDTQYF. The CDR3 coding sequence is TGTGCCAGCAGCTTGGGGGGGACTACACTCACAGATACGCAGTATTTT.

V is TRBV25-1 and J is TRBJ2-7; 7 bases line up with TRBD1. This CDR3 is 16 amino acids long. The V gene end was trimmed by 1 base and the J gene end by 3 bases; junction bases not matched to a gene: 9. The germline gives CDR1 MGHDK, CDR2 SYGVNS. CDR3 DNA sequence: TGTGCCAGCAGTGAATCACGGGACAGCGGAAGCTACGAGCAGTACTTC. Its protein is CASSESRDSGSYEQYF.

The chain carries TRBV6-1 and TRBJ1-3; 9 bases are shared with TRBD1. The CDR3 spans 16 residues. The V and J ends lost 0 bases and 4 bases, in that order; junction bases with no gene match: 4. The germline V gene has CDR1 MNHNS and CDR2 SASEGT. Here the CDR3 reads CASSEAGQGAGNTIYF. CDR3 coding DNA: TGTGCCAGCAGTGAAGCGGGACAGGGCGCCGGAAACACCATATATTTT.

The chain combines TRBV5-1 with TRBJ1-2; 7 bases fit TRBD1. The CDR3 is made up of 13 amino acids. Germline-derived CDR1 and CDR2 are SGHRS and YFSETQ. V shed 3 bases and J 5 bases; nucleotides not matched to a gene: 4. The CDR3 DNA follows: TGCGCCAGCAGCTGGGGACAGACTTATGGCTACACCTTC. Translating it yields CASSWGQTYGYTF.